This T cell receptor (beta chain) was sequenced in a study of T cells after yellow fever vaccination. Study-level background: Preparation of fractions with low cell numbers was performed using SMART-Seq v4 Ultra Low Input.

The sample holds many counts of this clonotype. Each CDR3 protein gets one entry after TCRdb re-called the 5' RACE reads with MiXCR. Altogether some 560,000 distinct CDR3 sequences are present, 17% being singletons, with the ten largest covering roughly 17%. V dropped 5 bases and J dropped 7 bases, with 8 bases sitting between them. The CDR3 contains 11 residues. CDR1 and CDR2 (germline): SGHAT, FQNNGV. Source: PBMCs, taken around 5 days after the first yellow fever vaccination. The rearrangement uses TRBV11-2 and TRBJ2-5; D uncertain. The clonotype was recovered from a man aged 18 to 30 who received the YFV17D yellow fever vaccine. CDR3 sequence: CASSTVGTQYF. The CDR3 bases are TGTGCCAGCAGCACAGTGGGGACCCAGTACTTC.